This T cell receptor beta chain emerged from a study of blood T cell repertoires in COVID-19. Across the study: Whether acute or convalescent, the COVID-19 samples came from the United States, Italy and Spain. Sources were T cells, B-cell-depleted T cells, or PBMCs; the material itself was cDNA or gDNA.

The authors' processing: Amplifying reference gene primers gave estimates of nucleated cell counts. Profiled with immunoSEQ multiplex PCR; TCRdb holds only in-frame clones, not every one. The V and J calls and clone size are taken from that table; D and trimming were inferred from the DNA. The sample carries roughly 99,000 clones, around 80% recorded once. This CDR3 region has 15 residues. With 3 bases removed from V and 0 bases from J, the gap between germline ends came to 10 bases. CDR1 is SGHTS, CDR2 YDEGEE, per germline. The TCR sequence derives from a man in his 70s with acute or convalescent COVID-19. Sequenced input: peripheral blood. The chain uses TRBV5-8 and TRBJ1-5; D is undetermined. The CDR3 nucleotides are TGTGCCAGCAGCTATCAAGAACTTAGCAATCAGCCCCAGCATTTT. Amino acid sequence: CASSYQELSNQPQHF.